This is a list of T cell receptor beta chains from one sample in a study of blood T cell repertoires in COVID-19. The data were produced by immunoSEQ multiplex PCR, yet TCRdb's version contains in-frame clones alone and is incomplete. The sample carries about 220,000 clones, around four fifths recorded once. Sequencing was done on a sample of peripheral blood. All receptors derive from a middle-aged woman with active or convalescent COVID-19. Both conserved end residues are part of each CDR3. The D gene is left open where the match is weak. Clone size is stated in some rows and not others, as once, few, many or a class when expanded.

CDR3	DNA	D	size	V	J
CASSDQGEFNEKLFF	TGTGCCAGCAGTGACCAGGGGGAGTTTAATGAAAAACTGTTTTTT	TRBD1	few	TRBV25-1	TRBJ1-4
CASSLRTSHTGELFF	TGTGCCAGCAGTTTGCGGACTAGCCACACCGGGGAGCTGTTTTTT	TRBD2	once	TRBV28	TRBJ2-2
CASSPGGPGTSGGYNEQFF	TGTGCCAGCAGCCCCGGAGGGCCCGGGACTAGCGGGGGCTACAATGAGCAGTTCTTC	TRBD2	.	TRBV7-9	TRBJ2-1
CASGREQRTQYF	TGTGCCAGCGGCAGGGAGCAGAGGACGCAGTATTTT	.	.	TRBV7-9	TRBJ2-3
CASSYPGFYEQYF	TGTGCCAGCAGTTACCCGGGGTTCTACGAGCAGTACTTC	.	.	TRBV6-2/TRBV6-3	TRBJ2-7
CASSDTQYF	TGTGCCTCCTCAGATACGCAGTATTTT	.	.	TRBV30	TRBJ2-3
CASTPGGRMGDQPQHF	TGCGCCAGCACCCCGGGAGGTCGGATGGGGGATCAGCCCCAGCATTTT	.	.	TRBV10-2	TRBJ1-5
CAWSLLAGGYNEQFF	TGTGCCTGGAGCCTGCTAGCGGGAGGCTATAATGAGCAGTTCTTC	TRBD2	few	TRBV30	TRBJ2-1
CAWSVPGGFWQPQHF	TGTGCCTGGAGTGTGCCAGGGGGGTTCTGGCAGCCCCAGCATTTT	TRBD1	once	TRBV30	TRBJ1-5
CASSSPGTDHYGYTF	TGTGCCAGCAGTTCACCCGGGACAGATCACTATGGCTACACCTTC	TRBD1	.	TRBV28	TRBJ1-2
CASSLSAGRVGYEQYF	TGTGCCAGCAGTTTATCAGCAGGGAGGGTCGGATACGAGCAGTACTTC	TRBD2	.	TRBV28	TRBJ2-7
CASSQTGTPGPEQFF	TGTGCCAGCAGCCAAACCGGGACTCCTGGCCCTGAGCAGTTCTTC	.	.	TRBV4-2	TRBJ2-1
CASSVAGGDEKLFF	TGTGCCAGCAGCGTAGCTGGGGGCGATGAAAAACTGTTTTTT	.	.	TRBV9	TRBJ1-4
CASSQEVGTGANNSPLHF	TGTGCCAGCAGCCAAGAGGTGGGAACAGGGGCCAATAATTCACCCCTCCACTTT	TRBD1	.	TRBV4-2	TRBJ1-6
CASLIAETTDTQYF	TGTGCCAGCCTTATAGCGGAAACCACAGATACGCAGTATTTT	.	.	TRBV5-4	TRBJ2-3